This T cell receptor beta chain was captured in a study of radiation and T cells in renal cell carcinoma (dated by TCRdb to about 2020). Notes on the research overall: TCR beta sequencing covered fewer than 60 samples in total, comprising some 25 tumors and about 27 peripheral blood samples. A total of 4 million to 5 million unique CDR3 nucleotide sequences, encoding around 2.7 million unique CDR3 amino acid sequences, were found across all 50 or so samples.

V and J lose 3 bases and 6 bases, and a span of 17 bases separates them. Taken from the germline V gene (reference sequence), the CDR1 and CDR2 loops are MNHEY and SMNVEV. The CDR3 contains 16 residues, cysteine and phenylalanine counted. Only the CDR3 DNA stays, 48 bases, in frame from base 1. The sample's time point label, in plain terms: tumor resected at nephrectomy. The sample's treatment or condition label, decoded: treatment-naive control, cytoreductive nephrectomy. For controls, tumors were taken from treatment-naive renal cell carcinoma patients who had cytoreductive nephrectomy with no radiation beforehand. Every patient had renal cell carcinoma of clear cell pathology. Control tumors used for TCR sequencing were obtained from several females and about a dozen males (median age approximately 50 years, range roughly 40 to 82) and were resected from the early 2010s to the mid-2010s. Tumor processing involved mechanical dissociation, digestion with collagenase/hyaluronidase at 37 degrees C, handling in gentleMACS C tubes, and storage in liquid nitrogen. The QIAamp DNA Blood Mini Kit (Qiagen) was used to prepare genomic DNA for TCR sequencing. Only samples passing all quality control checks were included in the analyses.

Turning to this clone: No cognate antigen has been identified for it. The input lacks base qualities; no much larger clone sits a single base away.

Here is what the overall study found, with its caveats: A greater number of dominant CDR3 motifs was detected in irradiated tumors than in control tumors, and a larger share of the repertoire was occupied by these motifs in irradiated tumors than in control tumors. Effects of radiation dose or scheduling on the TCR repertoire could not be addressed with the single-armed trial design. Irradiated tumors showed higher TCR clonality than controls, with the top 100 clonotypes averaging about 50% of the repertoire versus roughly 45% in nephrectomy-only tumors. Intratumoral heterogeneity went uncaptured because the only tumor material available was small regions of roughly 1 g.

The immunoSEQ kit was used, according to the manufacturer's recommendations, to generate TCR beta libraries from genomic DNA. Library preparation used a first multiplex PCR with proprietary primers, then a second PCR adding unique barcodes, with bead cleanups after each round. Each sample batch included a kit-provided positive control reaction and a negative control reaction. The final libraries were assessed on an Agilent 4200 TapeStation D1000 ScreenTape, pooled by volume, and quantified by qPCR. Sequencing was performed on an Illumina NextSeq500 with a MidOutput 150-cycle cartridge, and 156 Read1 and 15 Index1 cycles were run with kit custom primers. The pooled library was loaded at about 1 pM, and roughly 20% PhiX control was spiked in. Per the source publication's procedure: Vendor-processed data were analyzed in R, with a clonotype defined as all T cells sharing the same CDR3 nucleotide sequence. For clone abundance analyses, frequencies were normalized to the 10,000 most abundant clones per sample. Public T cell clones, averaging fewer than five per sample, were removed before analysis. Dominant motifs were analyzed with ImmunoMap using the PAM10 matrix, a gap penalty of 30, and a homology threshold of 0.3, and motifs with a cumulative frequency of at least 0.01 were considered dominant. TCRdb limited this immuneACCESS table to in-frame rearrangements with V and J called. A share of clones is missing; checked studies link under half to unresolved V genes, and the rest is unexplained. D and trimming come from the DNA, and the V and J calls and clone size come from that table. Counted in this sample were roughly 13,000 clones; over 60% of them appeared once. 15% to 20% of the sample is held by the ten biggest clonotypes.

The source was tumor tissue, collected from a patient whose treatment was nephrectomy without radiotherapy. The V gene is TRBV27 and the J gene is TRBJ2-2; the D call is tentative, TRBD1 or TRBD2, as each matches 6 bases. This TCR was recovered from an elderly woman with renal cell carcinoma. At the DNA level, the sequence is TGTGCCAGCAGTTTTAACGGGGGCCGGGTTCCCGGGGAGCTGTTTTTT. It translates as CASSFNGGRVPGELFF.